This TCR beta chain appears in the sequencing data of a study of cytotoxic CD8 clonotypes in ibrutinib-treated CLL. Study-wide findings and caveats: Clonality increased with ibrutinib response but returned toward baseline at progression.

Trimming removed 1 base at V and 7 bases at J, with 11 bases between. The CDR3 is made up of 14 amino acids. Per the germline V gene, CDR1 is SGHTA and CDR2 is FQGNSA. Method: immunoSEQ multiplex PCR; TCRdb's copy keeps in-frame clones and lacks some. The table records approximately 330,000 clones, around four fifths of them present only once. A word on this clone: Antigen unknown.

The TCR originated in a human donor with chronic lymphocytic leukemia. The V call is TRBV7-2, the J call TRBJ1-5; D not certain. Sample: PBMCs, taken before ibrutinib treatment. CDR3 DNA: TGTGCCAGCAGCTTAGGATCCCATGTGCAGCCCCAGCATTTT. It is translated as CASSLGSHVQPQHF.